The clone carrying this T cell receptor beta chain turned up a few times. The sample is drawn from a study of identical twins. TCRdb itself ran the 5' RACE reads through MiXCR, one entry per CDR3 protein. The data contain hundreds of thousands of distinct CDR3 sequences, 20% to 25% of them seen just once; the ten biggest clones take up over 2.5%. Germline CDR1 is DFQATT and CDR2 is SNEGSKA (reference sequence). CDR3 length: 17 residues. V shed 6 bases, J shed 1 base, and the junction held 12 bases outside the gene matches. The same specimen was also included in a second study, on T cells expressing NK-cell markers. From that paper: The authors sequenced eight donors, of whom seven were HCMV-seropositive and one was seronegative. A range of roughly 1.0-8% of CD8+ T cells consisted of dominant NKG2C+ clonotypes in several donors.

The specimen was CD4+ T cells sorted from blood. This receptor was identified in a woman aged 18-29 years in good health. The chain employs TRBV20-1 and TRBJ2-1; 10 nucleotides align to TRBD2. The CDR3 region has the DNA TGCAGTGCAAAGCCCCCTAGCGGGAGAATTTCCTACAATGAGCAGTTCTTC. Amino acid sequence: CSAKPPSGRISYNEQFF.